Below are 7 T cell receptor beta chains sequenced from a single sample in a study of T cell changes during pregnancy in multiple sclerosis (dated by TCRdb to about 2019). Libraries came from the immunoSEQ multiplex PCR assay. Here the immuneACCESS table is served through TCRdb, limited to in-frame sequences with V and J called. Missing clones are a known gap in these copies; in checked studies unresolved V genes cover under half, and the rest lacks a known reason. The sample table shows roughly 69,000 clones, and roughly 88% are seen once. The top ten clones comprise roughly 1.5% of the sample. Specimen: peripheral blood, collected in the third trimester of pregnancy. The source is a female donor with multiple sclerosis, enrolled in a pregnancy study.

This clone has only one observation. The chain combines TRBV6-6 with TRBJ2-1; TRBD1 matches at 9 bases. The CDR3 loop spans 15 amino acids. CDR1 and CDR2 from the germline V gene are MNHNY and SVGAGI (reference sequence). Trimming cost V 5 bases and J 4 bases; bases outside gene matches: 6. CDR3 in amino acids: CASSPQGAGYNEQFF. CDR3 coding DNA: TGTGCCAGCAGTCCACAGGGGGCGGGTTACAATGAGCAGTTCTTC.

In this sample, this clone turned up once. V is TRBV18 and J is TRBJ1-5; perhaps TRBD1 as D (5 bases). Germline CDR1 KGHSH, CDR2 LQKENI. The V end lost 2 bases, the J end lost 2 bases, and 16 bases lay between the germline ends. CDR3 length equals 17 residues. CDR3 amino acids: CASSPEQARLGNQPQHF. The DNA for the CDR3 is TGTGCCAGCTCACCAGAACAGGCCCGCTTGGGCAATCAGCCCCAGCATTTT.

V is TRBV5-1 and J is TRBJ2-1, with 7 nucleotides matching TRBD1. CDR1 and CDR2 (germline): SGHRS, YFSETQ. The CDR3 consists of 16 residues. With V trimmed by 2 bases and J by 0 bases, 5 bases remained unmatched. CDR3 sequence reads: CASSLLTGSSYNEQFF. The CDR3 region has the DNA TGCGCCAGCAGCTTATTGACAGGGAGCTCCTACAATGAGCAGTTCTTC.

This clone occurred once. The V and J genes are TRBV7-2 and TRBJ1-1; the match to TRBD1 covers 7 bases. Unmatched junction bases numbered 5, after V lost 4 bases and J lost 3 bases. Germline V gene data show CDR1 as SGHTA and CDR2 as FQGNSA. The CDR3 contains 14 residues. The CDR3 DNA reads as TGTGCCAGCAGCTCCACAGGGGTCTACACTGAAGCTTTCTTT. This gives the protein CASSSTGVYTEAFF.

The count of this clone is one. The CDR3 loop reads CASSPIAGGPYEQYF. The CDR3 region has the DNA TGTGCCAGCAGCCCCATAGCGGGGGGTCCGTACGAGCAGTACTTC. The genes are TRBV5-6 and TRBJ2-7; 10 positions match TRBD2. This CDR3 comprises 15 residues. Germline CDR1 and CDR2: SGHDT and YYEEEE. V gave up 4 bases and J gave up 4 bases; unmatched junction bases: 8.

This rearrangement joins TRBV30 to TRBJ2-7; TRBD2 aligns across 9 bases. CDR1 and CDR2 (germline): GTSNPN, SVGIG (reference sequence). Trimming cost V 4 bases and J 3 bases; bases outside gene matches: 7. The CDR3 length is 14 residues. In nucleotides, the CDR3 is TGTGCCTGGACTGGCCAGCGGGGGGTCTACGAGCAGTACTTC. Amino acid sequence: CAWTGQRGVYEQYF. Using reference TRBV30 and TRBJ2-7 for the parts outside the CDR3, the full variable domain is SQTIHQWPATLVQPVGSPLSLECTVEGTSNPNLYWYRQAAGRGLQLLFYSVGIGQISSEVPQNLSASRPQDRQFILSSKKLLLSDSGFYLCAWTGQRGVYEQYFGPGTRLTVT.

This chain links TRBV13 with TRBJ2-5; TRBD2 is a possible D gene (6 bases). With 4 bases removed from V and 1 base from J, the gap between germline ends came to 10 bases. The CDR3 is 14 amino acids. The germline CDR1 and CDR2 sequences are PRHDT and FYEKMQ (reference sequence). CDR3 coding DNA: TGTGCCAGCAGCTCCCGCGGGGCCCAAGAGACCCAGTACTTC. Its protein product is CASSSRGAQETQYF.